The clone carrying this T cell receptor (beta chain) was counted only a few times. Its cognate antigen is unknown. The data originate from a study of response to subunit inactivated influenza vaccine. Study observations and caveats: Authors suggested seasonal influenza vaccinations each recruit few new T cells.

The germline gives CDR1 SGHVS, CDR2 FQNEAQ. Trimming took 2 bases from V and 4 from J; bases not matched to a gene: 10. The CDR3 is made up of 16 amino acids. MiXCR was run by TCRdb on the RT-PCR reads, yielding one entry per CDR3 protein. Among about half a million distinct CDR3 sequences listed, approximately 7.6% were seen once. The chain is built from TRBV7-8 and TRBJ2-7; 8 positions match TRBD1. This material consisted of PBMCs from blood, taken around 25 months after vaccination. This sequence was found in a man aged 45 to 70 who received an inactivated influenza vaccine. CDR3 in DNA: TGTGCCAGCAGCTTACGTGGACAGGGACCCAAATACGAGCAGTACTTC. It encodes CASSLRGQGPKYEQYF.